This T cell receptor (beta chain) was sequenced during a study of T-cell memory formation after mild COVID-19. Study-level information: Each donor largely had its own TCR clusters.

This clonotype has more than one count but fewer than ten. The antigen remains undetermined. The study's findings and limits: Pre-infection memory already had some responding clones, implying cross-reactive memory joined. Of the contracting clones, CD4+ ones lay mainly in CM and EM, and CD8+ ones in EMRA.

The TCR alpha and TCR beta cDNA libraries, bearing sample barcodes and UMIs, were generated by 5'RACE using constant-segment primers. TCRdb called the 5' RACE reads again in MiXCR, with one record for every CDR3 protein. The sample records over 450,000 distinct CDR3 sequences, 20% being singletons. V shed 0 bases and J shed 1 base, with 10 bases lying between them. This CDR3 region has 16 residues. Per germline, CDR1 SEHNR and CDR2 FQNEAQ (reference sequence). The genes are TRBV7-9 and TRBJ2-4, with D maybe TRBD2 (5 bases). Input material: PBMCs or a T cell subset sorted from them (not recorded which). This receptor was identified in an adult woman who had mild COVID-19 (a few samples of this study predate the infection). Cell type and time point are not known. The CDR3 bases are TGTGCCAGCAGCTTAGCAACTAGAGGGGCCAAAAACATTCAGTACTTC. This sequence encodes CASSLATRGAKNIQYF.